These T cell receptor beta chains were read from a single sample in a study of identifying expanded T cells in peripheral blood. Sequencing used immunoSEQ multiplex PCR; TCRdb keeps in-frame clones, though not all of them. The table includes around 120,000 clones, roughly 90% detected once. The sequenced material came from blood. These receptor sequences come from a person aged 18 to 70 in good health. Both conserved end residues are part of each CDR3. Each record gives: V gene, CDR3 length, J gene, clone size, D gene, CDR3 DNA, CDR3 protein. D genes are given only for firm matches. Size values are once, few and many counts, or a class for expanded clones, and some rows have none.

TRBV5-1	15	TRBJ1-2	.	.	TGCGCCAGCAGCTCCGACTCACGGGGTGGCTATGGCTACACCTTC	CASSSDSRGGYGYTF
TRBV19	13	TRBJ1-2	.	.	TGTGCCAGTAGTATACAGGATTACTATGGCTACACCTTC	CASSIQDYYGYTF
TRBV5-1	14	TRBJ2-2	.	.	TGCGCCAGCAGCTTGTGGGGGAACACCGGGGAGCTGTTTTTT	CASSLWGNTGELFF
TRBV6-7	13	TRBJ2-5	.	.	TGTGCCAGCGGGGGAGAGGGACAAGAGACCCAGTACTTC	CASGGEGQETQYF
TRBV6-1	15	TRBJ1-2	.	.	TGTGCCAGCAGAGCGGACGGGTATATCGGCTATGGCTACACCTTC	CASRADGYIGYGYTF
TRBV15	16	TRBJ2-3	once	TRBD1	TGTGCCACCAGCAGGATAGGACAGGGGGCTCCAGATACGCAGTATTTT	CATSRIGQGAPDTQYF
TRBV2	15	TRBJ1-4	.	.	TGTGCCAGTAGTCGTTCTCGGACAGCTAATGAAAAACTGTTTTTT	CASSRSRTANEKLFF
TRBV6-5	14	TRBJ2-3	.	.	TGTGCCAGCATGGGGTTTCGGGGCACAGATACGCAGTATTTT	CASMGFRGTDTQYF
TRBV7-9	14	TRBJ2-1	once	TRBD1	TGTGCCAGCAGCTTAAGACAGGGAGACAATGAGCAGTTCTTC	CASSLRQGDNEQFF
TRBV7-2	14	TRBJ2-3	.	TRBD1	TGTGCCAGCAGCCAGGGGGCCCCCCTCAATACGCAGTATTTT	CASSQGAPLNTQYF
TRBV27	19	TRBJ2-3	once	TRBD1	TGTGCCAGCAGTTTATTCTCGACCCTGGACAGGGGGAGGACAGATACGCAGTATTTT	CASSLFSTLDRGRTDTQYF
TRBV19	14	TRBJ2-1	.	.	TGTGCCAGTAGGCCGCCCGGACGGTACAATGAGCAGTTCTTC	CASRPPGRYNEQFF
TRBV6-1	15	TRBJ1-1	.	.	TGTGCCAGCATCTTTGACTCACTGGGAAACACTGAAGCTTTCTTT	CASIFDSLGNTEAFF
TRBV28	15	TRBJ2-4	.	.	TGTGCCAGCAGTCCCCCTACACGGGCCAAAAACATTCAGTACTTC	CASSPPTRAKNIQYF
TRBV6-5	13	TRBJ1-2	large	TRBD1	TGTGCCAGCAGGACTACAGGGGGATATGGCTACACCTTC	CASRTTGGYGYTF
TRBV4-3	17	TRBJ1-6	.	.	TGCGCCAGCAGCCAAGGGGTGGGCGGGTCCTATAATTCACCCCTCCACTTT	CASSQGVGGSYNSPLHF
TRBV21-1	14	TRBJ2-7	.	.	TGTGCCAGCGTCCGCGGAAAGAGCTCCTACGAGCAGTACTTC	CASVRGKSSYEQYF
TRBV28	14	TRBJ2-5	.	.	TGTGCCAGCACCCTGTCCAGCTTTGGTGAGACCCAGTACTTC	CASTLSSFGETQYF
TRBV9	15	TRBJ2-7	few	TRBD1	TGTGCCAGCAGCCCGGGACAGGGGGAATTCTACGAGCAGTACTTC	CASSPGQGEFYEQYF
TRBV10-3	15	TRBJ2-3	once	TRBD1	TGTGCCATCAGTGAGTCGACAGGGAGCGCAGATACGCAGTATTTT	CAISESTGSADTQYF
TRBV5-6	12	TRBJ1-2	once	.	TGTGCCAGCAGCGCTGGGGAGTGGGGCTACACCTTC	CASSAGEWGYTF
TRBV6-5	15	TRBJ2-1	once	.	TGTGCCAGCAGCCGAGGACGGTTGATGTACAATGAGCAGTTCTTC	CASSRGRLMYNEQFF
TRBV7-2	13	TRBJ2-5	.	.	TGTGCCAGCAGCTTAGCGAAGAAAGAGACCCAGTACTTC	CASSLAKKETQYF
TRBV11-2	14	TRBJ2-5	.	TRBD2	TGTGCCAGCACCCTCGGGACTAGCGAAGAGACCCAGTACTTC	CASTLGTSEETQYF
TRBV2	13	TRBJ2-2	.	.	TGTGCCAGCAGCCCCTCGAACACCGGGGAGCTGTTTTTT	CASSPSNTGELFF
TRBV5-6	14	TRBJ1-2	.	TRBD1	TGTGCCAGCAGCTTGGGGCAGGGGGGCTATGGCTACACCTTC	CASSLGQGGYGYTF